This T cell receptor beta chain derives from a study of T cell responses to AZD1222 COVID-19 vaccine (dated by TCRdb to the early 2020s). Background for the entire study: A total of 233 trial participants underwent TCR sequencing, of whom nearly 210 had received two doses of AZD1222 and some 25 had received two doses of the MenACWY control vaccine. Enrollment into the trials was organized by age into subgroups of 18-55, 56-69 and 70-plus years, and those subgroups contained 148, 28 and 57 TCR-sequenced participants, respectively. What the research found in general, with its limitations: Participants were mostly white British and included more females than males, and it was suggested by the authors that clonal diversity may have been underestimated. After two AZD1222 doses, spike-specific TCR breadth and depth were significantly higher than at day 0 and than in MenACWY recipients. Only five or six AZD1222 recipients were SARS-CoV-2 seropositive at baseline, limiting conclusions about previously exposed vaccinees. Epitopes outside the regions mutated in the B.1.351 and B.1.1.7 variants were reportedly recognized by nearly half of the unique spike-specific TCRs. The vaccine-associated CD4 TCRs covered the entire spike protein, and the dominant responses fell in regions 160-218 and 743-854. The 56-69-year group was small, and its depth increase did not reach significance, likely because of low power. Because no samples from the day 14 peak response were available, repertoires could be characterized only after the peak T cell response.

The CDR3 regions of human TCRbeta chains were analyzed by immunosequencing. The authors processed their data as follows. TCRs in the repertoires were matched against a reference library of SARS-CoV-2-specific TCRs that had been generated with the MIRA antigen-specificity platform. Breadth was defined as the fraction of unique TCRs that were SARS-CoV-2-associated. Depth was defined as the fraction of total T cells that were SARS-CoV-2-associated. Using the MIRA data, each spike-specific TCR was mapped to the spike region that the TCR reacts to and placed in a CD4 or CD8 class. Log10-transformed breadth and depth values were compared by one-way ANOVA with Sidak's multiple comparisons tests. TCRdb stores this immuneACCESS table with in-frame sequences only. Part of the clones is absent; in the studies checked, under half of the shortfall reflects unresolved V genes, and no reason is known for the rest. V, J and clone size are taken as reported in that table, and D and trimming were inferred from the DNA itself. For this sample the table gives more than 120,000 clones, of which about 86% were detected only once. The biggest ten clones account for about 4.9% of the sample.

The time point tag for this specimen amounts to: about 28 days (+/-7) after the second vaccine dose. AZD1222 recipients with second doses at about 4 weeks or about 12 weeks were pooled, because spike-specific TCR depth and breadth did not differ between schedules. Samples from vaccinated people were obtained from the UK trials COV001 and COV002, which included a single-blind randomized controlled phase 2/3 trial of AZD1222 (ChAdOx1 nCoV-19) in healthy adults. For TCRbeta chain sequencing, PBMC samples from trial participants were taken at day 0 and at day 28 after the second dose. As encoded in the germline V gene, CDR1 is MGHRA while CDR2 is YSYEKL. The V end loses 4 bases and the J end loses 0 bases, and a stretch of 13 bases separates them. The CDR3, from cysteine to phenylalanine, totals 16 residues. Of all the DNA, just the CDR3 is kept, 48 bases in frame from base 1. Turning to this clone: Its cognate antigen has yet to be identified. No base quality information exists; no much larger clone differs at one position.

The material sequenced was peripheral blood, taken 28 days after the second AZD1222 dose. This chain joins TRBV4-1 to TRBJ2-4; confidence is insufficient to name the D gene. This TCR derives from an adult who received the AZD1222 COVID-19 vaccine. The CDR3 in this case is CASSPLGMRAKNIQYF. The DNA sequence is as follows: TGCGCCAGCAGCCCCCTTGGCATGCGAGCCAAAAACATTCAGTACTTC.